This T cell receptor (beta chain) was observed in a study of yellow fever vaccine responses in identical twins. Study-wide points: It has been reported that, in twins, the vaccine T cell response seemed partly convergent and partly personalized.

Trimming removed 3 bases at V and 0 bases at J, with 9 bases between. Germline CDR1 and CDR2: SGDLS and YYNGEE. CDR3 length: 14 amino acids. TCRdb passed the RT-PCR reads through MiXCR, listing each CDR3 protein once. Among around 16,000 distinct CDR3 sequences, approximately 80% were seen once, and the ten largest hold about 1.8%. Comments on this clonotype: Its antigen is unknown.

The sequence came from a young woman who received the yellow fever vaccine. This sequence joins TRBV9 and TRBJ2-5; D is unresolved. Sequencing used T cells from blood (PBMCs), unsorted or a sorted subset (not recorded which), obtained before or after yellow fever vaccination (not recorded which). In DNA, the CDR3 is TGTGCCAGCAGCGAAAGCCTCTACCAAGAGACCCAGTACTTC. Its protein product is CASSESLYQETQYF.